Below are 11 T cell receptor beta chains sequenced from a single sample in a study of shared clonotypes between healthy human individuals. TCRdb's copy holds only in-frame clones and misses some; the assay was immunoSEQ multiplex PCR. The table records 1,100,000 or so clones, around 82% of them present only once. The specimen was memory CD4+ T cells from PBMCs. Regarding subset: CD45RA-negative fraction. These receptors were collected from a man aged 18 to 35 in good health. Some clones in this sample may be carry-over from other donors' samples.

In its sample, this clone was seen once. Just one base apart from a much larger clone, this may be a read error. The chain uses TRBV11-2 and TRBJ1-1, with a weak D call TRBD1 (6 bases). Trimming removed 5 bases at V and 5 bases at J, with 12 bases between. Germline values: CDR1 SGHAT, CDR2 FQNNGV. CDR3 size: 13 residues. The CDR3 region has the DNA TGTGCCAGCAGCCAACAGGGAGGAACTGAAGCTTTCTTT. This codes for CASSQQGGTEAFF.

V usage is TRBV7-9 and J usage is TRBJ1-4; a possible D gene is TRBD1 (6 bases). V was shortened by 3 bases and J by 3 bases, with 11 bases between the two germline ends. Germline loops: CDR1 SEHNR, CDR2 FQNEAQ (reference sequence). The CDR3 length is 15 residues. CDR3 DNA sequence: TGTGCCAGCAGCTTGAAGAGGACAGCTAATGAAAAACTGTTTTTT. Encoded protein: CASSLKRTANEKLFF.

This chain connects TRBV30 to TRBJ2-1; possible D gene TRBD1, 5 bases. This CDR3 is built from 15 residues. The germline V and J ends were trimmed by 4 bases and 4 bases, with 17 bases remaining between them. From germline, CDR1 is GTSNPN and CDR2 SVGIG (reference sequence). CDR3 loop: CAWKRQGTTYNEQFF. In DNA form, the CDR3 reads TGTGCCTGGAAACGGCAGGGTACAACTTACAATGAGCAGTTCTTC. The variable domain in full, with the rest retrieved from reference TRBV30 and TRBJ2-1, is SQTIHQWPATLVQPVGSPLSLECTVEGTSNPNLYWYRQAAGRGLQLLFYSVGIGQISSEVPQNLSASRPQDRQFILSSKKLLLSDSGFYLCAWKRQGTTYNEQFFGPGTRLTVL.

J is TRBJ2-1 and V is TRBV9; the match to TRBD2 covers 8 bases. In germline, CDR1 is SGDLS, CDR2 YYNGEE. V trimming: 0 bases; J trimming: 8 bases; junction bases outside the gene matches: 16. The CDR3 totals 18 residues. CDR3 protein: CASSVGTVINGRVYEQFF. CDR3 DNA sequence: TGTGCCAGCAGCGTAGGGACTGTTATTAACGGGAGGGTATATGAGCAGTTCTTC.

Only a few counts were recorded for this clone. The chain employs TRBV5-1 and TRBJ1-1; TRBD1 matches at 7 bases. Trimming removed 5 bases from V and 1 base from J; junction bases left unmatched: 5. CDR1 and CDR2 from the germline V gene are SGHRS and YFSETQ. This CDR3 has 14 amino acids. In DNA form, the CDR3 reads TGCGCCAGCAGTTGGGGACAGACGAACACTGAAGCTTTCTTT. Translating it yields CASSWGQTNTEAFF.

This clone was observed a handful of times. V gene TRBV20-1 combines with J gene TRBJ2-7; a possible D gene is TRBD2 (7 bases). V lost 7 bases to trimming and J lost 6 bases, with 13 bases between them. The germline CDR1 and CDR2 sequences are DFQATT and SNEGSKA (reference sequence). The CDR3 has 11 residues. The CDR3 reads CSGAGAAEQYF. In DNA, the CDR3 is TGCAGTGGCGCGGGGGCGGCCGAGCAGTACTTC.

The chain joins TRBV28 to TRBJ2-7; 10 bases line up with TRBD2. J lost 5 bases, V lost 6 bases, and 25 bases had no gene match. CDR1 is MDHEN and CDR2 is SYDVKM in the germline V gene. The CDR3 runs to 20 residues. CDR3 nucleotide sequence: TGTGCCAGCAGCAGAGGAAGGAGCGGGAGGGCCTCTTCAATAGCGGACGAGCAGTACTTC. Translation: CASSRGRSGRASSIADEQYF.

V gene TRBV10-3 combines with J gene TRBJ1-1; 7 positions match TRBD1. CDR1 ENHRY and CDR2 SYGVKD come from the germline V gene. V lost 7 bases to trimming and J lost 7 bases; unmatched junction nucleotides: 9. This CDR3 has 13 amino acids. The CDR3, as DNA: TGTGCCATCAAAAAAGGGGGCGCAGATGAAGCTTTCTTT. Residues: CAIKKGGADEAFF.

This clone was seen just once. Other DNA sequences in the same sample also yield this CDR3. The V gene is TRBV20-1, the J gene TRBJ2-1; the D gene is possibly TRBD2 (6 bases). CDR1 is DFQATT and CDR2 is SNEGSKA in the germline V gene (reference sequence). The CDR3 is 11 amino acids. V lost 1 base to trimming and J lost 10 bases, with 8 bases between them. This CDR3 is CSARGSGEQFF. The CDR3 nucleotides are TGCAGTGCTAGAGGGAGCGGGGAGCAGTTCTTC.

This clone was seen a few times. The chain links TRBV7-9 to TRBJ2-5, with D possibly being TRBD1 (5 bases). The V gene lost 1 base and the J gene lost 2 bases, with 8 bases spanning the gap. This CDR3 is built from 14 residues. Germline V gives CDR1 SEHNR, CDR2 FQNEAQ (reference sequence). The CDR3 region is CASSLEGIQETQYF. The CDR3 nucleotides read TGTGCCAGCAGCTTAGAGGGGATACAAGAGACCCAGTACTTC.

This clone was recorded a few times. The gene calls are TRBV29-1 and TRBJ1-1; unclear D gene. From germline, CDR1 is SQVTM and CDR2 ANQGSEA. Trimming left V 3 bases short and J 0 bases short, with 14 bases between. This CDR3 contains 15 residues. The CDR3 DNA reads TGCAGCGTTGATAAGCCCGGACCGATGAACACTGAAGCTTTCTTT. Amino acids: CSVDKPGPMNTEAFF.